Below are 18 T cell receptor beta chains sequenced from a single sample in a study of cytomegalovirus exposure and HLA in healthy donors. The PCR contained 60 Vbeta and 13 Jbeta primers. TCRdb's table, derived via immunoSEQ multiplex PCR, lists solely in-frame clones and lacks some. The profile shows 95,000 to 130,000 clones, around 74% of them singletons. Sequenced: PBMCs. Every receptor here comes from a woman younger than 35 in good health and CMV-seronegative.

This clone was counted once. The CDR3: CASSHRGPGANVLTF. CDR3 in DNA: TGTGCCAGCAGTCACAGGGGGCCTGGGGCCAACGTCCTGACTTTC. This chain uses TRBV6-4 with TRBJ2-6; 9 nucleotides match TRBD1. The germline CDR1 and CDR2 sequences are MRHNA and SNTAGT. Germline trimming cut 5 bases from V and 2 bases from J; bases unmatched to any gene: 1. The CDR3 is 15 amino acids.

The chain joins TRBV6-6 to TRBJ1-1, with no clear D. V was shortened by 10 bases and J by 1 base, with 19 bases between the two germline ends. Germline CDR1 reads MNHNY; CDR2 reads SVGAGI (reference sequence). CDR3 length equals 15 residues. CDR3 sequence (DNA): TGTGCCACTGTACCACCTGAGGTCAGGAACACTGAAGCTTTCTTT. This gives the protein CATVPPEVRNTEAFF.

The V call is TRBV14, the J call TRBJ2-7, with 9 bases matching TRBD1. The CDR3 is 15 residues long. Germline V gene data show CDR1 as SGHDN and CDR2 as FVKESK. Losses at the gene ends were 1 base for V and 3 bases for J; bases not matched to a gene: 4. CDR3 sequence reads: CASSQGPGQGYEQYF. The CDR3 bases are TGTGCCAGCAGCCAAGGCCCGGGACAGGGCTACGAGCAGTACTTC.

The genes are TRBV28 and TRBJ1-1, with 7 bases lining up with TRBD1. CDR1 is MDHEN and CDR2 is SYDVKM in the germline V gene. The length of the CDR3 is 15 residues. V shed 8 bases, J shed 4 bases, and the junction held 13 bases outside the gene matches. In nucleotides, the CDR3 is TGTGCCAGCTTATCACCGCCGGACAGGCTCACTGAAGCTTTCTTT. Amino acid sequence: CASLSPPDRLTEAFF.

Here the CDR3 DNA reads TGCGCCAGCAGCTTAAGGGGACAGCCCCCGGAGGAGACCCAGTACTTC. It specifies CASSLRGQPPEETQYF. The V gene is TRBV5-1, the J gene TRBJ2-5, with TRBD1 matching over 7 bases. The V segment lost 2 bases and the J segment 5 bases; nucleotides outside the gene matches: 12. CDR1 is SGHRS and CDR2 is YFSETQ in the germline V gene. This CDR3 spans 16 amino acids.

The V and J genes are TRBV12-2 and TRBJ2-2; the DNA was not used to check the table's D call, TRBD2. TRBV12-2 is shown as a pseudogene. This CDR3 spans 16 amino acids. Written as DNA, the CDR3 is TGTGCAAGTCGCGCCCCCGTTGGGGGGGAAAACGGGGAGCTGTTTTTT. Translated: CASRAPVGGENGELFF.

The V call is TRBV7-8, the J call TRBJ1-2; 8 positions match TRBD1. The V gene end was trimmed by 1 base and the J gene end by 5 bases; junction bases not matched to a gene: 6. This CDR3 spans 15 amino acids. Germline V gene sequence: CDR1 SGHVS, CDR2 FQNEAQ. The CDR3, as DNA: TGTGCCAGCAGCTTAGGAGCAGGGGGCGGGTATGGCTACACCTTC. Translating gives CASSLGAGGGYGYTF.

The chain uses TRBV6-5 and TRBJ2-3, with 7 bases matching TRBD2. Trimming cost V 11 bases and J 10 bases; bases outside gene matches: 21. Germline-derived CDR1 and CDR2 are MNHEY and SVGAGI. The CDR3 has 15 residues. The CDR3 region has the DNA TGTGCCGAATTGGCGGGAGCTAGCGATTGGTATGCGCAGTATTTT. Its protein is CAELAGASDWYAQYF.

The gene calls are TRBV7-2 and TRBJ1-2; 11 positions match TRBD1. With 5 bases clipped from V and 6 bases from J, the junction kept 5 bases outside the gene matches. CDR1 and CDR2 (germline): SGHTA, FQGNSA. This CDR3 has 14 residues. CDR3 nucleotide sequence: TGTGCCAGCAGCCCGGACAGGGGGCGTGATGGCTACACCTTC. Protein sequence: CASSPDRGRDGYTF.

This clone was recorded once. This rearrangement joins TRBV30 to TRBJ1-2, with no clear D. V lost 5 bases to trimming and J lost 2 bases, with 18 bases between them. The germline V gene encodes CDR1 GTSNPN and CDR2 SVGIG (reference sequence). The CDR3 consists of 15 residues. The CDR3 region is CAWGFRQTANYGYTF. The DNA for the CDR3 is TGTGCCTGGGGGTTCCGCCAGACTGCCAACTATGGCTACACCTTC.

The V call is TRBV13, the J call TRBJ2-3; TRBD2 matches at 7 bases. This CDR3 has 15 residues. The V segment lost 4 bases and the J segment 0 bases; nucleotides outside the gene matches: 4. Germline V lookup: CDR1 PRHDT, CDR2 FYEKMQ (reference sequence). The chain's CDR3 is CASSSGRGSTDTQYF. CDR3 DNA: TGTGCCAGCAGCTCCGGGCGGGGGAGCACAGATACGCAGTATTTT.

V and J are TRBV6-5 and TRBJ2-1, with D possibly being TRBD2 (5 bases). CDR1 is MNHEY, CDR2 SVGAGI, per germline. Between the trimmed V and J ends, which lost 2 bases and 5 bases, there was a span of 13 bases. The CDR3 is made up of 15 amino acids. The CDR3, as DNA: TGTGCCAGCAGTTACAGGGAGTCTTGGGACAATGAGCAGTTCTTC. This encodes CASSYRESWDNEQFF.

This clone was seen only a few times. The gene calls are TRBV4-1 and TRBJ1-1, with D perhaps matching TRBD1 (5 bases). V dropped 8 bases and J dropped 6 bases, with 10 bases sitting between them. Germline CDR1 MGHRA, CDR2 YSYEKL. The CDR3 is 11 residues long. The CDR3 coding sequence is TGCGCCAGCGGAAGGGGCGCTGAAGCTTTCTTT. Protein: CASGRGAEAFF.

In this sample, this clone turned up a few times. The rearrangement links TRBV6-6 to TRBJ1-4, with D tentatively TRBD1 (6 bases). Between the trimmed V and J ends, which lost 2 bases and 8 bases, there was a span of 9 bases. The CDR3 length is 13 residues. Germline assignment: CDR1 MNHNY and CDR2 SVGAGI (reference sequence). Here the CDR3 DNA reads TGTGCCAGCAGTTACACTACAGGGGAAAAACTGTTTTTT. Protein product: CASSYTTGEKLFF.

The chain uses TRBV29-1 and TRBJ1-1; 7 bases agree with TRBD1. The CDR3 loop spans 15 amino acids. With 8 bases clipped from V and 1 base from J, the junction kept 13 bases outside the gene matches. Per the germline V gene, CDR1 is SQVTM and CDR2 is ANQGSEA. The CDR3: CSFTVGPGGNTEAFF. DNA for the CDR3: TGCAGCTTTACGGTCGGGCCAGGGGGGAACACTGAAGCTTTCTTT.

The genes are TRBV5-6 and TRBJ2-3; D perhaps matches TRBD1 (5 bases). The V gene's germline CDR1 is SGHDT and CDR2 YYEEEE. There are 18 residues in the CDR3. V was shortened by 3 bases and J by 2 bases, with 22 bases between the two germline ends. The CDR3 sequence: CASSYRRQPLIYTDTQYF. DNA for the CDR3: TGTGCCAGCAGCTACCGTAGACAGCCACTCATTTACACAGATACGCAGTATTTT.

The CDR3: CASRGTGGFNEQFF. The CDR3 DNA follows: TGTGCCAGCAGGGGGACAGGGGGTTTCAATGAGCAGTTCTTC. The V and J genes are TRBV6-1 and TRBJ2-1, with 11 nucleotides matching TRBD1. The V and J ends lost 6 bases and 6 bases, in that order; junction bases with no gene match: 4. Germline V CDR1 and CDR2: MNHNS, SASEGT. The CDR3 loop spans 14 amino acids.

The sample holds one count of this clone. The chain links TRBV2 to TRBJ2-5; 7 bases align to TRBD2. The CDR3 runs to 13 residues. Germline V lookup: CDR1 SNHLY, CDR2 FYNNEI. Trimming removed 8 bases from V and 6 bases from J; junction bases left unmatched: 9. The CDR3 region is CASARDYLQTQYF. As DNA, the CDR3 is TGTGCCAGCGCTCGGGACTACCTGCAGACCCAGTACTTC.